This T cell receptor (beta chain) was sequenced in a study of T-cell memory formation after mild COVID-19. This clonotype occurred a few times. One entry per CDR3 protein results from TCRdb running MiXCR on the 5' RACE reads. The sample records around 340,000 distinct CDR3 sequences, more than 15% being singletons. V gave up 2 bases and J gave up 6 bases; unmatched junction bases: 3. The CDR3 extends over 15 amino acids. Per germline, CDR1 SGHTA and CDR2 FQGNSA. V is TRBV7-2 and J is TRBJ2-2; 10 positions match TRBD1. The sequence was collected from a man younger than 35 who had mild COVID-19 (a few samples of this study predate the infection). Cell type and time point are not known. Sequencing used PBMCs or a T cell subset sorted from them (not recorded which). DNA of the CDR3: TGTGCCAGCAGCTTAAGACAGGGGGCAGCCGGGGAGCTGTTTTTT. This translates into CASSLRQGAAGELFF.